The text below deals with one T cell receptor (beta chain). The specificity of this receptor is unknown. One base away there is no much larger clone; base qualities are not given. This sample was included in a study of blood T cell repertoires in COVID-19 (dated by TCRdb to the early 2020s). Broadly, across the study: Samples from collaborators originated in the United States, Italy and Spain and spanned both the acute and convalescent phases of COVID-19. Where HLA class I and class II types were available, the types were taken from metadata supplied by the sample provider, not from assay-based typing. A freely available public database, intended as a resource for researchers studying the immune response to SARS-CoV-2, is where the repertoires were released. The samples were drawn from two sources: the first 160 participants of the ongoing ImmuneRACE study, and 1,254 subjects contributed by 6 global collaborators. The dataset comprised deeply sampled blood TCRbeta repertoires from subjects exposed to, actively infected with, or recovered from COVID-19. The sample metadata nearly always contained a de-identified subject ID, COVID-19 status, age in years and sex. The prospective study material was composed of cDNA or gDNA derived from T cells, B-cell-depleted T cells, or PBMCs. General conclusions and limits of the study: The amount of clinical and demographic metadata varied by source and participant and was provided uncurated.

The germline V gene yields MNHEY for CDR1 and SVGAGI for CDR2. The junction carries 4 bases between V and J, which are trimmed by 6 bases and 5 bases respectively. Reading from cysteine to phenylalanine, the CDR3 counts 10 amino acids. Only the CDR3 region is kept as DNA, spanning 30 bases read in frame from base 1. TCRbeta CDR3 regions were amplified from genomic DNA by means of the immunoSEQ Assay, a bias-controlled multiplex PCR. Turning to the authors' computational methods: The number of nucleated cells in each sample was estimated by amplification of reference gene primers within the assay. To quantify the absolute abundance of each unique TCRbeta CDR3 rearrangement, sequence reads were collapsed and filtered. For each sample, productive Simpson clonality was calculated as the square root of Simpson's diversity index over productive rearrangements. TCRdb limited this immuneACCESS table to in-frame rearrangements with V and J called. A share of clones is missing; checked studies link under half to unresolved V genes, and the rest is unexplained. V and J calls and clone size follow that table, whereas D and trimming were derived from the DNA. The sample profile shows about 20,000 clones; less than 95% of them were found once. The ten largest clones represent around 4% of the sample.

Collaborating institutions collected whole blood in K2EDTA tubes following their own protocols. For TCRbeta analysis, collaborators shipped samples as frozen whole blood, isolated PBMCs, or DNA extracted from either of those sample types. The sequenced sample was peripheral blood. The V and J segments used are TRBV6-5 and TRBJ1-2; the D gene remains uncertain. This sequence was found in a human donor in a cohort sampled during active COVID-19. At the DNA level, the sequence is TGTGCCAGCAGGGAGTATGGCTACACCTTC. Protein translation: CASREYGYTF.